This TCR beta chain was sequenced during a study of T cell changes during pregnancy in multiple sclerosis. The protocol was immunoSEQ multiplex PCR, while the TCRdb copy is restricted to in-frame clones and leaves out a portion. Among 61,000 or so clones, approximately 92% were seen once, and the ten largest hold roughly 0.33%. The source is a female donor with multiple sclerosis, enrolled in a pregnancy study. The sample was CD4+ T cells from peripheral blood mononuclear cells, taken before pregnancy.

The CDR3 DNA reads TGTGCCAGCAGCTTTAACGGCGGGGCAGATACGCAGTATTTT. It translates to CASSFNGGADTQYF. The V call is TRBV5-4, the J call TRBJ2-3; D is perhaps TRBD2 (6 bases). Trimming left V 2 bases short and J 4 bases short, with 11 bases between. CDR3 length: 14 residues. Germline lookup yields CDR1 SGHNT and CDR2 YYREEE (reference sequence). Using reference TRBV5-4 and TRBJ2-3 for the parts outside the CDR3, the full variable domain is ETGVTQSPTHLIKTRGQQVTLRCSSQSGHNTVSWYQQALGQGPQFIFQYYREEENGRGNFPPRFSGLQFPNYSSELNVNALELDDSALYLCASSFNGGADTQYFGPGTRLTVL.